Described below is a single T cell receptor (beta chain) sequence and its context. What it recognizes is unknown. The data stem from a study of T cell clonotyping in hematopoietic cell transplantation. The study's findings and limits: No sorting was done, leaving CD4 and CD8 contributions mixed.

CDR1 is SGHRS, CDR2 YFSETQ, per germline. The ends lost 4 bases at V and 8 bases at J; junction bases unmatched: 6. This CDR3 has 14 residues. Here immunoSEQ multiplex PCR was the method, and the copy in TCRdb shows in-frame clones only, minus some. The sample has about 5,100 clones; 72% are singletons. V is TRBV5-1 and J is TRBJ1-4; the match to TRBD1 covers 9 bases. The clonotype was recovered from a female patient aged 50-59 years who had an allogeneic stem cell transplant, so the T cells may come from the graft donor. Some clones in this sample may be carry-over from other donors' samples. The specimen comprised PBMCs, sampled 100 days after allogeneic stem cell transplant. Here the CDR3 DNA reads TGCGCCAGCAGCCCACAGGGGGCAGGGGAAAAACTGTTTTTT. It specifies CASSPQGAGEKLFF.